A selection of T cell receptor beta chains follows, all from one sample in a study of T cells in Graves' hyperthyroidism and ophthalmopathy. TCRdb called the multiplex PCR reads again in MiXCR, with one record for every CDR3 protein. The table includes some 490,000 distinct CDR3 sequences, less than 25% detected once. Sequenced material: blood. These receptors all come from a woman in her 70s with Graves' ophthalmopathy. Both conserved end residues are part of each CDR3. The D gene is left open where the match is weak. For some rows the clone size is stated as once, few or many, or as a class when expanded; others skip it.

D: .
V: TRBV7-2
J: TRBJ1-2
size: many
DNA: TGTGCCAGCAGCTTAGCTTCGACAGCCAGCTATGGCTACACCTTC
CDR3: CASSLASTASYGYTF

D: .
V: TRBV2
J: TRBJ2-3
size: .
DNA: TGTGCCAGCAGTGCGGAGTCCGCAAATACGCAGTATTTT
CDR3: CASSAESANTQYF

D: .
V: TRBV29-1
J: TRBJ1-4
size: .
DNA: TGCAGCGTTGGGCGTAATGAAAGACTGTTTTTT
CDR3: CSVGRNERLFF

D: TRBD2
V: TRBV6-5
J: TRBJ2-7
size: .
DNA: TGTGCCAGCAGTTACACTAGCGGGGGCATCTCCTACGAGCAGTACTTC
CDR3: CASSYTSGGISYEQYF

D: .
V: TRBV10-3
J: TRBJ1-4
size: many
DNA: TGTGCCATCGCGGACGGCTTTAATGAAAAACTGTTTTTT
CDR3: CAIADGFNEKLFF

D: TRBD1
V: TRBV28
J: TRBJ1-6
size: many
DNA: TGTGCCAGCAGTCCACGACAGGAACCAGGGGGATCACCCCTCCACTTT
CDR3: CASSPRQEPGGSPLHF

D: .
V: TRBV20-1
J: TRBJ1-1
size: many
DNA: TGCAGTGCCCTTAACACTGAAGCTTTCTTT
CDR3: CSALNTEAFF

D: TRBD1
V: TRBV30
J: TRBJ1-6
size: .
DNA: TGTGCCTGGAGTTCCAGGGGGCTAGGGTCACCCCTCCACTTT
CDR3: CAWSSRGLGSPLHF

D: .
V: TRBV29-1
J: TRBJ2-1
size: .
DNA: TGCAGCGTTGAGGAGGACCGAAACAATGAGCGGTTCTTC
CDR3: CSVEEDRNNERFF

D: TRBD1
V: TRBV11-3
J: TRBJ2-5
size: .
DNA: TGTGCCAGCAGCCCCGGGACAGCAAAAGAGACCCAGTACTTC
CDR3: CASSPGTAKETQYF

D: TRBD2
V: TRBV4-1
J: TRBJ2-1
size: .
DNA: TGCGCCAGCAGCCTAGAGGGTAGGACTAGCGGCTACAATGAGCAGTTCTTC
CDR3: CASSLEGRTSGYNEQFF

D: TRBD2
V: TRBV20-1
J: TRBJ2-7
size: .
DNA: TGCAGTGCTAGAGGTCGGGCGGGAGGCCCCTCATACGAGCAGTACTTC
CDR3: CSARGRAGGPSYEQYF

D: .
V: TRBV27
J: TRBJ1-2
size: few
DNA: TGTGCCAGCAGTTTCCGCGGGCCTTGGGACTATGGCTACACCTTC
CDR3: CASSFRGPWDYGYTF

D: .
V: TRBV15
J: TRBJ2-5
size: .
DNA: TGTGCCACCAGCCCGAAGGGGTGGGGGGCAGAAGAGACCCAGTACTTC
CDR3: CATSPKGWGAEETQYF

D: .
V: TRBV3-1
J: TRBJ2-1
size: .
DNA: TGTGCCAGCAGCCAAGAGGAGGCGGGATCCGTTTCCAACTACAATGAGCAGTTCTTC
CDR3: CASSQEEAGSVSNYNEQFF

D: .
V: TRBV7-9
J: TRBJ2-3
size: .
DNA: TGTGCCAGCAGCTTAGGAGGGCAGACCACAGATACGCAGTATTTT
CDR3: CASSLGGQTTDTQYF

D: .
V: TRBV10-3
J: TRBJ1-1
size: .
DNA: TGTGCCATCAGGATGCAGGAGAACACTGAAGCTTTCTTT
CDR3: CAIRMQENTEAFF

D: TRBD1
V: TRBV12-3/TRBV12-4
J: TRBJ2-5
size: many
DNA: TGTGCCAGCAGCCTGAATCCGGGACAGGGGTTAGAGACCCAGTACTTC
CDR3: CASSLNPGQGLETQYF

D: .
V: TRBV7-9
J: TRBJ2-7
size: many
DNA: TGTGCCAGCAGCTCCGGGGGCACAGGGTCCTACGAGCAGTACTTC
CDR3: CASSSGGTGSYEQYF

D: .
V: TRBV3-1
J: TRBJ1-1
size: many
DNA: TGTGCCAGCAGCCAAAAACCGGGGGGGAACACTGAAGCTTTCTTT
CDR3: CASSQKPGGNTEAFF

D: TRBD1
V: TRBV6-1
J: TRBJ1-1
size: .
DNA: TGTGCCAGCAGGCAGGGACAGGGTGGATCGGCTTTCTTT
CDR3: CASRQGQGGSAFF

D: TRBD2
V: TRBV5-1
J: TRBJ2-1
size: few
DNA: TGCGCCAGCAGCCCGCCCGGGACTAGCGGGAGTTACAATGAGCAGTTCTTC
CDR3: CASSPPGTSGSYNEQFF

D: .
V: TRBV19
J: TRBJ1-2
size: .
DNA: TGTGCCAGTAGTATACAGCGTATCGGACAGATCGGGAACTCAACTAACTATGGCTACACCTTC
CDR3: CASSIQRIGQIGNSTNYGYTF

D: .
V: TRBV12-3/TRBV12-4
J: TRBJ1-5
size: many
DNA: TGTGCCAGCAGTTTACTGGGCAATCAGCCCCAGCATTTT
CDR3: CASSLLGNQPQHF

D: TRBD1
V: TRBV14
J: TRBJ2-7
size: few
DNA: TGTGCCAGCAGCCGCCGGGACAGACCCTACGAGCAGTACTTC
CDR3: CASSRRDRPYEQYF

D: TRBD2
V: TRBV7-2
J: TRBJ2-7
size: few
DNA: TGTGCCAGCAGCATACTAGCGGGGATCTCCTACGAGCAGTACTTC
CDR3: CASSILAGISYEQYF

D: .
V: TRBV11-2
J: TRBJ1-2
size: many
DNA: TGTGCCAGCAGCTTCAAAGGTGGTGGCTACACCTTC
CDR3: CASSFKGGGYTF

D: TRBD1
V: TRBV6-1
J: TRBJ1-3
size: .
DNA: TGTGCCAGCAGTGCCCTCGGACAGGGTGGAAACACCATATATTTT
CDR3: CASSALGQGGNTIYF

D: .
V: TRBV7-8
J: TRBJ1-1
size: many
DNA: TGTGCCAGCAGCTTCCAACCGAACACTGAAGCTTTCTTT
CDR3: CASSFQPNTEAFF

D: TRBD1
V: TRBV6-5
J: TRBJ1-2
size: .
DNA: TGTGCCAGCAGTTACTCGGGCAGGGGGCCCGGCTACACCTTC
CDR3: CASSYSGRGPGYTF

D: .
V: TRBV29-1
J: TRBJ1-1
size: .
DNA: TGCAGCGTTACGGTCGGATCAGGAGACACTGAAGCTTTCTTT
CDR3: CSVTVGSGDTEAFF

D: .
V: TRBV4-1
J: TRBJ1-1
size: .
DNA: TGCGCCAGCAGCCAAGGAGGAGGCCCGAACACTGAAGCTTTCTTT
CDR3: CASSQGGGPNTEAFF

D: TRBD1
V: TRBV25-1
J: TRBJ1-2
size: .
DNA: TGTGCCAGCAGTGACGCGGACAGGGGAGGACGTGGCTACACCTTC
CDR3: CASSDADRGGRGYTF

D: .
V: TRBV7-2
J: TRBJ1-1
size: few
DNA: TGTGCCAGCAGCCAGGGGTCTACCAGGGGTTCGGCTTTCTTT
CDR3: CASSQGSTRGSAFF

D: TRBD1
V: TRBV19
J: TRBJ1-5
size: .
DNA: TGTGCCAGTACGGACAGGGGTATAGAGCCCCAGCATTTT
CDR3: CASTDRGIEPQHF

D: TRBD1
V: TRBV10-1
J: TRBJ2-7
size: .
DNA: TGCGCCAGCACCGGACAGGGTGGCTACGAGCAGTACTTC
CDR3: CASTGQGGYEQYF

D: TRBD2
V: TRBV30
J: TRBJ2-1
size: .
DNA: TGTGCCTGGACCGAAGGACTAGCGGGAGGCAATGAGCAGTTCTTC
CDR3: CAWTEGLAGGNEQFF

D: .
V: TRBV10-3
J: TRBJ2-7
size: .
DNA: TGTGCCATCAGTGACCAAGGGCGAACCTACGAGCAGTACTTC
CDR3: CAISDQGRTYEQYF

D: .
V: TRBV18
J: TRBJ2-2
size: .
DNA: TGTGCCAGCTCACCCGGCGGGACGAACACCGGGGAGCTGTTTTTT
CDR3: CASSPGGTNTGELFF

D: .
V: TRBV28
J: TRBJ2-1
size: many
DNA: TGTGCCAGCGAGAAATTCAATGAGCAGTTCTTC
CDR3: CASEKFNEQFF

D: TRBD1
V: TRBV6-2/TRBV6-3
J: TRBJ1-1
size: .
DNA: TGTGCCAGCAGAACCGGGACAGGGTTTTTAGGCACTGAAGCTTCCTTT
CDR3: CASRTGTGFLGTEASF

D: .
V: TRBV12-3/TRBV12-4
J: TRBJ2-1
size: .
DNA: TGTGCCAGCAGGAAGGATGGGGGGATCTACAATGAGCAGTTCTTC
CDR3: CASRKDGGIYNEQFF

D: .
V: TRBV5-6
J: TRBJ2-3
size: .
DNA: TGTGCCAGCAGTCCTATACGGCAGGGAAGCACAGATACGCAGTATTTT
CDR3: CASSPIRQGSTDTQYF

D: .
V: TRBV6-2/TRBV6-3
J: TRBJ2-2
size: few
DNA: TGTGCCAGCAGACGTACCGGACCCCCTGGGGAGCTGTTTTTT
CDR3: CASRRTGPPGELFF

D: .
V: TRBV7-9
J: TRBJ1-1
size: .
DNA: TGTGCCAGCAGCCCGACCGGACATGGAGCTTTCTTT
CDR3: CASSPTGHGAFF

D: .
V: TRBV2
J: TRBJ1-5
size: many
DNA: TGTGCCAGCAGCGGAACAGGGTTTCAGCCCCAGCATTTT
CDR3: CASSGTGFQPQHF

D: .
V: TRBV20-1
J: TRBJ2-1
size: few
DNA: TGCAGTGCGTGTGGACATCTTTCCTACAATGAGCAGTTCTTC
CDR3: CSACGHLSYNEQFF

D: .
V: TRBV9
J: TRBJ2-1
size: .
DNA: TGTGCCAGCAGCGTAGGGGGCGGCATCGTTACCTACAATGAGCAGTTCTTC
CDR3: CASSVGGGIVTYNEQFF

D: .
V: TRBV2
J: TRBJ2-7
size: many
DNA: TGTGCCAGCAGTGAAAGGGCAACCTTGGGCTACGAGCAGTACTTC
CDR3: CASSERATLGYEQYF

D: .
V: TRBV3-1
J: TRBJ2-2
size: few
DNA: TGTGCCAGCAGCCAAGAACTAAGGGGAAACGGGGAGCTGTTTTTT
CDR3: CASSQELRGNGELFF